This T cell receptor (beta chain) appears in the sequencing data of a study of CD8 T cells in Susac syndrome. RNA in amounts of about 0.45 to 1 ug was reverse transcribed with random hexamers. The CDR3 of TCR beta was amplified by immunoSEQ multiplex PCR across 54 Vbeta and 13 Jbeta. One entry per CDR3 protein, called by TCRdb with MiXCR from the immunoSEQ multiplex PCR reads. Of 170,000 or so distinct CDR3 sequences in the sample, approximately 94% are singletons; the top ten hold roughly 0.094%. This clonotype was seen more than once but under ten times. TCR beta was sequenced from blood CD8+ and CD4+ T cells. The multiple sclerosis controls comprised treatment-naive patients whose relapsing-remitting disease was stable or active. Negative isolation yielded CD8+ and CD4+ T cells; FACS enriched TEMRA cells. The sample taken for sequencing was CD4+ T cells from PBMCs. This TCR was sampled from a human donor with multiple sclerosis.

In DNA, the CDR3 is TGCAGCACCGGGACAGCCAACGAGCAGTACTTC. This codes for CSTGTANEQYF. The V and J genes are TRBV29-1 and TRBJ2-7; 7 bases fit TRBD1. The CDR3 has 11 residues. Per germline, CDR1 SQVTM and CDR2 ANQGSEA. V gave up 8 bases and J gave up 5 bases; unmatched junction bases: 6.